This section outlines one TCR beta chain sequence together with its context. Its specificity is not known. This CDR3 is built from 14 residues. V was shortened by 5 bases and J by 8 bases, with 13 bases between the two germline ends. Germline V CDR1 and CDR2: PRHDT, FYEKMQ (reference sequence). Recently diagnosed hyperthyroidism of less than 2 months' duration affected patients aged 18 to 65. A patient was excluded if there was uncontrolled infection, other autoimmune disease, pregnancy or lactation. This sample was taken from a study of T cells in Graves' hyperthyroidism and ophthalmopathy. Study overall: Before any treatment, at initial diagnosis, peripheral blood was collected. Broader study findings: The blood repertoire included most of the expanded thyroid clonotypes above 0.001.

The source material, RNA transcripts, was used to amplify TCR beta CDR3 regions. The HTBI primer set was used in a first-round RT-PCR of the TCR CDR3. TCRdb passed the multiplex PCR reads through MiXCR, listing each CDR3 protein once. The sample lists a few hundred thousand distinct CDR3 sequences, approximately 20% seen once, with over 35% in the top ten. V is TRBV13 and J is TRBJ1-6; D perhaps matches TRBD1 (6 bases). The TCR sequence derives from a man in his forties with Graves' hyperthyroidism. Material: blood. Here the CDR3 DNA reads TGTGCCAGCAGCCTACAGGGTCAGGATTCACCCCTCCACTTT. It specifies CASSLQGQDSPLHF.